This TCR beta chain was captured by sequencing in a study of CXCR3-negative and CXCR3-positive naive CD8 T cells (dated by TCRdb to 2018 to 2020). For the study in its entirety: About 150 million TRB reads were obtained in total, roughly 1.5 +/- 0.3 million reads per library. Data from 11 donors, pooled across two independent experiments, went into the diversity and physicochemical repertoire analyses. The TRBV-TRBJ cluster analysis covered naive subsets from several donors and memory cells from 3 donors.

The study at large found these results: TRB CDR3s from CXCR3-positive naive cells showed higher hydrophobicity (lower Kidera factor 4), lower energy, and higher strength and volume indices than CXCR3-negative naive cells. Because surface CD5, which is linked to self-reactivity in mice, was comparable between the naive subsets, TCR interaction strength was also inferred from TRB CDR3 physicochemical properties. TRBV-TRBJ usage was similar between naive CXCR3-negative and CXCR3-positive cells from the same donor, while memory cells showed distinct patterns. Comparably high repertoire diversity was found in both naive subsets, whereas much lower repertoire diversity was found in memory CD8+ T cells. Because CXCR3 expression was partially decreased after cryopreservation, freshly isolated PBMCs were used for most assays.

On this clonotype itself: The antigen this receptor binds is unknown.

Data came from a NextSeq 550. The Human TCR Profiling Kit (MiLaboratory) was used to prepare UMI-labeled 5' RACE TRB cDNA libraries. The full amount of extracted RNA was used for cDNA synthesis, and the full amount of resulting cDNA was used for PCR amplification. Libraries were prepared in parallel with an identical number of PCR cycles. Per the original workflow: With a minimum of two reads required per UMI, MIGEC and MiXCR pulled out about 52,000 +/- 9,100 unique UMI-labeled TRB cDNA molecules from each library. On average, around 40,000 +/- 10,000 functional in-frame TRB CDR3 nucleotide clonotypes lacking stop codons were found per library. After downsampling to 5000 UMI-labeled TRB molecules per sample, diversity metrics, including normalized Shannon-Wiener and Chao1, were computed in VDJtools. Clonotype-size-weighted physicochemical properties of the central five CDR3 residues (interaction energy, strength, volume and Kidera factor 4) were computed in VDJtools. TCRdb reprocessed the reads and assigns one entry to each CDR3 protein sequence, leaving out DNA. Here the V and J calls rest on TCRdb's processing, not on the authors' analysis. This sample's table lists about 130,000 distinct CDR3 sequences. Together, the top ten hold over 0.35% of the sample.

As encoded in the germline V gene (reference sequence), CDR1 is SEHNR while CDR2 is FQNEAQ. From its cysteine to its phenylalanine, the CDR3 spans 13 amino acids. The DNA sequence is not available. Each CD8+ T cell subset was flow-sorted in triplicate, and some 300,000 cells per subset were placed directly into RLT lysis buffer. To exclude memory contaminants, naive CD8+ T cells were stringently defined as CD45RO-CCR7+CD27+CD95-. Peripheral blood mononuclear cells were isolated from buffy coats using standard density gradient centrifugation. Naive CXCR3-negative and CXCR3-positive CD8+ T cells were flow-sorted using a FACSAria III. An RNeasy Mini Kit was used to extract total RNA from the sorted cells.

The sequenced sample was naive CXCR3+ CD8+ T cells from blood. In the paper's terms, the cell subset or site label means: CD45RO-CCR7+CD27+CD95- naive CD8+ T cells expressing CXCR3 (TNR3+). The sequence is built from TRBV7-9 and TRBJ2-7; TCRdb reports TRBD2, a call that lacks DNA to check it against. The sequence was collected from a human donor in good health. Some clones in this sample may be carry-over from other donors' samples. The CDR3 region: CASSQEEYYEQYF.